This entry lists 25 T cell receptor beta chains sequenced from one sample in a study of cytomegalovirus exposure and HLA in healthy donors. PCR involved 60 Vbeta and 13 Jbeta primers. Sequencing used immunoSEQ multiplex PCR; TCRdb keeps in-frame clones, though not all of them. The table has 93,000 or so clones, around 80% seen once. Sequenced input: PBMCs. The receptors come from a woman aged 18-29 years in good health and CMV-seropositive.

A few counts support this clone. This chain uses TRBV29-1 with TRBJ1-1, with TRBD1 identical over 8 bases. CDR1 and CDR2 (germline): SQVTM, ANQGSEA. CDR3 length: 11 amino acids. CDR3 loop: CRGQEGIEAFF. The DNA of the CDR3 is TGCAGGGGACAGGAAGGGATTGAAGCTTTCTTT.

The J gene is TRBJ1-2, the V gene TRBV9; TRBD1 might be the D (5 bases). The CDR3 contains 16 residues. Trimming cost V 4 bases and J 1 base, with 17 bases left between them. Germline assignment: CDR1 SGDLS and CDR2 YYNGEE. The CDR3 sequence is CASSPGGGALNYGYTF. The CDR3 bases are TGTGCCAGCAGCCCCGGCGGAGGGGCTCTTAACTATGGCTACACCTTC.

This rearrangement joins TRBV7-8 to TRBJ2-1; TRBD1 matches at 9 bases. Germline CDR1 and CDR2: SGHVS and FQNEAQ. V dropped 5 bases and J dropped 4; count of bases not matched to a gene: 12. This CDR3 contains 17 residues. The CDR3 sequence is CASSPIGGQGTYNEQFF. CDR3 nucleotides: TGTGCCAGCAGCCCGATAGGGGGACAGGGAACATACAATGAGCAGTTCTTC. Full variable domain (missing parts from reference TRBV7-8 and TRBJ2-1): GAGVSQSPRYKVAKRGQDVALRCDPISGHVSLFWYQQALGQGPEFLTYFQNEAQLDKSGLPSDRFFAERPEGSVSTLKIQRTQQEDSAVYLCASSPIGGQGTYNEQFFGPGTRLTVL.

In this sample, this clone turned up a few times. The chain uses TRBV18 and TRBJ2-7; 7 bases agree with TRBD1. Germline values: CDR1 KGHSH, CDR2 LQKENI. The V segment lost 0 bases and the J segment 1 base; nucleotides outside the gene matches: 6. The CDR3 sequence is 16 residues long. CDR3 coding DNA: TGTGCCAGCTCACCACCCTTGACAGGGAGTTCCTACGAGCAGTACTTC. Protein: CASSPPLTGSSYEQYF.

This chain uses TRBV5-1 with TRBJ2-3; 14 nucleotides match TRBD2. J was trimmed by 1 base and V by 3 bases; bases with no gene match: 1. The length of the CDR3 is 16 residues. Germline V gene sequence: CDR1 SGHRS, CDR2 YFSETQ. The CDR3 protein is CASSSGLAGGTDTQYF. In DNA form, the CDR3 reads TGCGCCAGCAGCTCGGGACTAGCGGGGGGCACAGATACGCAGTATTTT. Variable domain in full (rest from reference TRBV5-1 and TRBJ2-3): KAGVTQTPRYLIKTRGQQVTLSCSPISGHRSVSWYQQTPGQGLQFLFEYFSETQRNKGNFPGRFSGRQFSNSRSEMNVSTLELGDSALYLCASSSGLAGGTDTQYFGPGTRLTVL.

The chain recombines TRBV5-4 with TRBJ1-1; D not certain. Trimming took off 4 bases at V and 3 bases at J, with 7 bases between the two ends. Germline V gives CDR1 SGHNT, CDR2 YYREEE (reference sequence). The CDR3 is 12 amino acids. In DNA form, the CDR3 reads TGTGCCAGCAGCCCCGGGGACACTGAAGCTTTCTTT. Protein product: CASSPGDTEAFF.

V usage is TRBV19 and J usage is TRBJ2-1; 9 positions agree with TRBD2. This CDR3 is 17 amino acids long. J gave up 8 bases and V 5 bases, and 16 bases lay outside the gene matches. Germline V gene sequence: CDR1 LNHDA, CDR2 SQIVND (reference sequence). As DNA, the CDR3 is TGTGCCAGTAGTTGGCTAGCGGGGTTTCGGTCGTTCGATGAGCAGTTCTTC. It translates to CASSWLAGFRSFDEQFF. Looking up the rest from reference TRBV19 and TRBJ2-1 gives the full variable domain: DGGITQSPKYLFRKEGQNVTLSCEQNLNHDAMYWYRQDPGQGLRLIYYSQIVNDFQKGDIAEGYSVSREKKESFPLTVTSAQKNPTAFYLCASSWLAGFRSFDEQFFGPGTRLTVL.

The chain is built from TRBV30 and TRBJ1-2; a weak D match, TRBD1 (6 bases). Germline assignment: CDR1 GTSNPN and CDR2 SVGIG (reference sequence). The CDR3 runs 15 residues. V shed 1 base and J shed 8 bases, with 20 bases lying between them. The CDR3 DNA sequence: TGTGCCTGGAGTGAGACAGGTGTACCTCAGGGGGGCTACACCTTC. It encodes CAWSETGVPQGGYTF.

The chain combines TRBV5-4 with TRBJ1-2; 8 bases map to TRBD1. Germline assignment: CDR1 SGHNT and CDR2 YYREEE (reference sequence). The length of the CDR3 is 16 residues. Trimming at V came to 2 bases and at J to 6 bases, leaving 12 bases not matched to a gene. This CDR3 is CASSFVSGTGPDGYTF. CDR3 bases: TGTGCCAGCAGCTTTGTCTCCGGGACAGGCCCTGATGGCTACACCTTC.

In DNA form, the CDR3 reads TGTGCCAGCAGCCGGACACAACAGGCAACTAATGAAAAACTGTTTTTT. The encoded protein is CASSRTQQATNEKLFF. The gene calls are TRBV5-4 and TRBJ1-4, with D tentatively TRBD1 (5 bases). Germline CDR1 reads SGHNT; CDR2 reads YYREEE (reference sequence). The V gene lost 4 bases and the J gene lost 0 bases, with 13 bases spanning the gap. This CDR3 spans 16 amino acids. Looking up the rest from reference TRBV5-4 and TRBJ1-4 gives the full variable domain: ETGVTQSPTHLIKTRGQQVTLRCSSQSGHNTVSWYQQALGQGPQFIFQYYREEENGRGNFPPRFSGLQFPNYSSELNVNALELDDSALYLCASSRTQQATNEKLFFGSGTQLSVL.

This clone occurred once. V gene TRBV9 combines with J gene TRBJ1-5; the D gene is possibly TRBD1 (5 bases). This CDR3 comprises 13 residues. Germline values: CDR1 SGDLS, CDR2 YYNGEE. Trimming shortened V by 3 bases and J by 4 bases, and 8 bases separated the two germline ends. The CDR3 DNA sequence: TGTGCCAGCAGCGGGGGGACTAATCAGCCCCAGCATTTT. Protein product: CASSGGTNQPQHF. Based on the CDR3 plus reference TRBV9 and TRBJ1-5, the full variable domain is DSGVTQTPKHLITATGQRVTLRCSPRSGDLSVYWYQQSLDQGLQFLIQYYNGEERAKGNILERFSAQQFPDLHSELNLSSLELGDSALYFCASSGGTNQPQHFGDGTRLSIL.

The rearrangement joins TRBV10-3 to TRBJ2-5; 9 nucleotides match TRBD2. Germline lookup yields CDR1 ENHRY and CDR2 SYGVKD. The CDR3 covers 15 residues. Trimming at V came to 10 bases and at J to 5 bases, leaving 14 bases not matched to a gene. As DNA, the CDR3 is TGTGCCACCCTCGGGGGGCGGGAGGGTACCGAGACCCAGTACTTC. This sequence encodes CATLGGREGTETQYF.

A few counts support this clone. The chain joins TRBV4-1 to TRBJ2-3; TRBD2 agrees at 8 bases. V shed 4 bases and J 2 bases; nucleotides not matched to a gene: 8. Germline values: CDR1 MGHRA, CDR2 YSYEKL. The CDR3 runs 16 residues. The CDR3 sequence is CASSLTSGSSTDTQYF. The CDR3 bases are TGCGCCAGCAGCCTCACTAGCGGCTCGTCCACAGATACGCAGTATTTT.

The chain combines TRBV2 with TRBJ2-5; 9 bases are shared with TRBD2. With 7 bases clipped from V and 1 base from J, the junction kept 4 bases outside the gene matches. Germline CDR1 reads SNHLY; CDR2 reads FYNNEI. This CDR3 has 14 residues. This chain's CDR3 is CASTELAGQETQYF. CDR3 sequence (DNA): TGTGCCAGCACCGAACTAGCGGGCCAAGAGACCCAGTACTTC.

This rearrangement joins TRBV11-2 to TRBJ1-6; TRBD1 might be the D (6 bases). This CDR3 region has 15 residues. Germline V gene data show CDR1 as SGHAT and CDR2 as FQNNGV. V was pared by 7 bases and J by 6 bases, with 16 bases between. Written as DNA, the CDR3 is TGTGCCAGCATCCCTGGGGGGGCGGGTAATTCACCCCTCCACTTT. It is translated as CASIPGGAGNSPLHF.

This clone has just a few counts. The chain has TRBV29-1 and TRBJ1-2, with D uncertain. The CDR3 contains 12 residues. V was pared by 2 bases and J by 4 bases, with 8 bases between. Germline loops: CDR1 SQVTM, CDR2 ANQGSEA. CDR3 sequence: CSVEPASYGYTF. Here the CDR3 DNA reads TGCAGCGTTGAACCTGCTAGCTATGGCTACACCTTC.

The rearrangement links TRBV4-2 to TRBJ2-2, with no clear D. The CDR3 length is 15 residues. V lost 1 base and J lost 1, with 7 bases in between. Germline CDR1 is LGHNA and CDR2 is YNFKEQ. Written as DNA, the CDR3 is TGTGCCAGCAGCCAAGGTACACAGAACACCGGGGAGCTGTTTTTT. Amino acid sequence: CASSQGTQNTGELFF.

This rearrangement joins TRBV4-1 to TRBJ1-1, with D possibly being TRBD1 (6 bases). V dropped 4 bases and J dropped 5 bases, with 17 bases sitting between them. CDR1 and CDR2 from the germline V gene are MGHRA and YSYEKL. The length of the CDR3 is 15 residues. The CDR3 is CASSRLRGIWTEAFF. The CDR3 coding sequence is TGCGCCAGCAGCCGTCTGAGGGGGATTTGGACTGAAGCTTTCTTT.

The V gene is TRBV27, the J gene TRBJ1-1; 9 bases are shared with TRBD1. Trimming cost V 5 bases and J 11 bases; bases outside gene matches: 3. The CDR3 loop spans 11 amino acids. The germline V gene encodes CDR1 MNHEY and CDR2 SMNVEV (reference sequence). The CDR3 sequence is CASSNGTGAFF. CDR3 DNA: TGTGCCAGCAGTAACGGGACAGGGGCTTTCTTT.

This sequence joins TRBV5-5 and TRBJ2-1, with TRBD2 as a possible D gene (6 bases). There are 15 residues in the CDR3. With 4 bases removed from V and 5 bases from J, the gap between germline ends came to 16 bases. The V gene's germline CDR1 is SGHKS and CDR2 YYEKEE (reference sequence). In nucleotides, the CDR3 is TGTGCCAGCAGCGGGACTCCATCCCGACACAATGAGCAGTTCTTC. Protein: CASSGTPSRHNEQFF.

The chain carries TRBV7-2 and TRBJ2-7; 10 bases fit TRBD2. CDR1 SGHTA and CDR2 FQGNSA come from the germline V gene. This CDR3 is built from 15 residues. The J segment lost 2 bases and the V segment lost 1 base, leaving 2 bases of the junction unmatched. The CDR3 DNA is TGTGCCAGCAGCTTAGACAGCGGGGGGGCCTACGAGCAGTACTTC. Translating it yields CASSLDSGGAYEQYF.

V usage is TRBV10-2 and J usage is TRBJ2-1, with D perhaps matching TRBD2 (6 bases). V dropped 7 bases and J dropped 9 bases, with 25 bases sitting between them. The germline CDR1 and CDR2 sequences are WSHSY and SAAADI. The CDR3 has 16 residues. CDR3 nucleotide sequence: TGCGCCAGCAATAAAATCCGGGACTCAATTCCGGGTGAGCAGTTCTTC. Protein sequence: CASNKIRDSIPGEQFF.

The rearrangement uses TRBV5-1 and TRBJ2-3; the D gene is possibly TRBD2 (7 bases). The CDR3 extends over 14 amino acids. V was shortened by 3 bases and J by 6 bases, with 14 bases between the two germline ends. The germline CDR1 and CDR2 sequences are SGHRS and YFSETQ. As DNA, the CDR3 is TGCGCCAGCAGCTCAAGGGGGGGTTCGGATACGCAGTATTTT. Translated, it gives CASSSRGGSDTQYF.

The J gene is TRBJ2-1, the V gene TRBV25-1, with TRBD2 matching 7 bases. In germline, CDR1 is MGHDK, CDR2 SYGVNS. Trimming cost V 6 bases and J 6 bases; bases outside gene matches: 5. The CDR3 consists of 13 residues. In DNA, the CDR3 is TGTGCCAGCAGCCGGGGGGATTTCAATGAGCAGTTCTTC. Translated: CASSRGDFNEQFF.

V gene TRBV27 combines with J gene TRBJ1-1, with D unclear. V shed 2 bases and J shed 4 bases, with 8 bases lying between them. Per germline, CDR1 MNHEY and CDR2 SMNVEV (reference sequence). The CDR3 loop spans 13 amino acids. CDR3 DNA: TGTGCCAGCAGTTTAGTCCGGGGCACTGAAGCTTTCTTT. It is translated as CASSLVRGTEAFF.